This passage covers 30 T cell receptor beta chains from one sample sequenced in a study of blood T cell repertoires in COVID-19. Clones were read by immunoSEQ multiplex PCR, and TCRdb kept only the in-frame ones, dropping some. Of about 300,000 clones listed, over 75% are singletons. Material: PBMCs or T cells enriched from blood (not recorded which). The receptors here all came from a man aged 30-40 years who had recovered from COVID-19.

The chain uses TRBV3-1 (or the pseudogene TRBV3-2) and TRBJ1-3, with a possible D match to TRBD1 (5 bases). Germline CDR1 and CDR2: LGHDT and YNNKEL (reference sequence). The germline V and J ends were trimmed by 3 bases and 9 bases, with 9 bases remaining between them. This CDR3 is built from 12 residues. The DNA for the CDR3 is TGTGCCAGCAGCCAGGGACTTGGCACCATATATTTT. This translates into CASSQGLGTIYF.

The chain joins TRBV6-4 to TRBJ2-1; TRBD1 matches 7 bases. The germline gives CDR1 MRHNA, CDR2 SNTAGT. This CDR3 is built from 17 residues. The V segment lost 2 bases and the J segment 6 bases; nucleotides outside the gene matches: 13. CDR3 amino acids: CASSDVYTGVSGNEQFF. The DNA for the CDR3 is TGTGCCAGCAGTGACGTATACACAGGGGTGTCAGGCAATGAGCAGTTCTTC.

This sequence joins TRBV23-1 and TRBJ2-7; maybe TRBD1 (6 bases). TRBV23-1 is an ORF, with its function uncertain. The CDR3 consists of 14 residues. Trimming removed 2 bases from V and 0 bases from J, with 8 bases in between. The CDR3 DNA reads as TGCGCCAGCAGTCAAGGACAGATCTCCTACGAGCAGTACTTC. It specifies CASSQGQISYEQYF.

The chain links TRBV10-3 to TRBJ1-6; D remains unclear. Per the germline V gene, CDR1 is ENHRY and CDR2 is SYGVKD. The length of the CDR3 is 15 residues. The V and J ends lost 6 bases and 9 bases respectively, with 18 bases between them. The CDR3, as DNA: TGTGCCATCAGGGACCCGGGAGAAGGGTCTTCACCCCTCCACTTT. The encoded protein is CAIRDPGEGSSPLHF.

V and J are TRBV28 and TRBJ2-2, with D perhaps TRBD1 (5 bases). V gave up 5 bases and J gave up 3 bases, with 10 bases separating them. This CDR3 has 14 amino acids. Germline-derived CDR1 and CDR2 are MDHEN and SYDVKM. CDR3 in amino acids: CASSRTPYTGELFF. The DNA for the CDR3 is TGTGCCAGCAGTAGGACACCCTACACCGGGGAGCTGTTTTTT.

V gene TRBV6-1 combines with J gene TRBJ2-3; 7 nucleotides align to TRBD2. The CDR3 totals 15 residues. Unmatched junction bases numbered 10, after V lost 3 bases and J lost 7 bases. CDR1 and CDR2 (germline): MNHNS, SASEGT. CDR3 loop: CASSDPGRGEYTQYF. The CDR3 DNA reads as TGTGCCAGCAGTGACCCGGGGAGGGGAGAGTATACGCAGTATTTT.

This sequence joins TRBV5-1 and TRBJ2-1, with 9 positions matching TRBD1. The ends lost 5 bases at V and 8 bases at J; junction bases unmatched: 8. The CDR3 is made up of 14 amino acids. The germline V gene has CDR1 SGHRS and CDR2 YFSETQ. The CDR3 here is CASSQGQGRHEQFF. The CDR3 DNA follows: TGCGCCAGCAGTCAGGGACAGGGTAGGCATGAGCAGTTCTTC.

Here the CDR3 DNA reads TGTGCCACCAGCAGGGACATCTCCTACAATGAGCAGTTCTTC. Translated: CATSRDISYNEQFF. The chain recombines TRBV15 with TRBJ2-1, with D possibly matching TRBD1 (5 bases). The germline CDR1 and CDR2 sequences are LNHNV and YYDKDF (reference sequence). The CDR3 is made up of 14 amino acids. Trimming took 3 bases from V and 0 from J, leaving 6 bases between them.

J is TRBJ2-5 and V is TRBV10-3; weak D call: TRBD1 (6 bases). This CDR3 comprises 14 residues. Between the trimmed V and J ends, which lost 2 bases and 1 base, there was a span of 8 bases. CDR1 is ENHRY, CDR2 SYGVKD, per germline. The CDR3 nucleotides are TGTGCCATCAGTGAGGGACAGCTCCAAGAGACCCAGTACTTC. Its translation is CAISEGQLQETQYF.

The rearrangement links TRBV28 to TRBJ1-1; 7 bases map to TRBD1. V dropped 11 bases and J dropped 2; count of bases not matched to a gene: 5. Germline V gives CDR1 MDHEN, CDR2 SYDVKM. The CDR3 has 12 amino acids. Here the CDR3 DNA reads TGTGCCGAGGGGGACAGCAACACTGAAGCTTTCTTT. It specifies CAEGDSNTEAFF.

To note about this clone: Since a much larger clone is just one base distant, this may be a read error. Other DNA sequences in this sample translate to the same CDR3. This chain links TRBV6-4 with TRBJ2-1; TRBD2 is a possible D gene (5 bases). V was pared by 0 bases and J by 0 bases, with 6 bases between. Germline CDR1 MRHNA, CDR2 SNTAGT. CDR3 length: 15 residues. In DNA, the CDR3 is TGTGCCAGCAGTGACTCGGGGAGCTCCTACAATGAGCAGTTCTTC. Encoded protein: CASSDSGSSYNEQFF.

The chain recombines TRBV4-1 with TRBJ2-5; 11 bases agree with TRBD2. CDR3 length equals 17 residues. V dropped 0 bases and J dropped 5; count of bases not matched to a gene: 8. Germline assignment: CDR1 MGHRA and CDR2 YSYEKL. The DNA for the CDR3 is TGCGCCAGCAGCCAAGAGAAGGTAGCGGGGGGGCCGGAGACCCAGTACTTC. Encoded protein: CASSQEKVAGGPETQYF.

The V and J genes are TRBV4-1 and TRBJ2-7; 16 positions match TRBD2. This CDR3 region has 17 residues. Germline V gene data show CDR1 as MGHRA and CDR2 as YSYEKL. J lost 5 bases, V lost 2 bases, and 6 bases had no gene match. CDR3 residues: CASSQPPGLAGGDEQYF. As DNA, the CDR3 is TGCGCCAGCAGCCAACCACCGGGACTAGCGGGAGGGGACGAGCAGTACTTC.

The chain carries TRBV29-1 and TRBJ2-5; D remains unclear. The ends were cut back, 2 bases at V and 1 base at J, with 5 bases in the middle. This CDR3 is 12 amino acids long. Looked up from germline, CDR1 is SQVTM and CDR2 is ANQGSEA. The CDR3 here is CSVEWAQETQYF. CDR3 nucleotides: TGCAGCGTTGAATGGGCCCAAGAGACCCAGTACTTC.

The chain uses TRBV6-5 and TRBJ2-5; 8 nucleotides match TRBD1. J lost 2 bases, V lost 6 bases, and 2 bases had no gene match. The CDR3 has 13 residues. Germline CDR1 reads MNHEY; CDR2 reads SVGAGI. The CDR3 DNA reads TGTGCCAGCAGACGACAGGGGCAAGAGACCCAGTACTTC. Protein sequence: CASRRQGQETQYF.

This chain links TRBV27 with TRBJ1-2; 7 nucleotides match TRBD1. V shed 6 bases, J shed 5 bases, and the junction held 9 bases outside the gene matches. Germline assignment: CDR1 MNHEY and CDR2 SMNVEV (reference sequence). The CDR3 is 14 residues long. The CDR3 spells CASSTRTGSYGYTF. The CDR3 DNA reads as TGTGCCAGCAGCACCCGGACAGGATCGTATGGCTACACCTTC.

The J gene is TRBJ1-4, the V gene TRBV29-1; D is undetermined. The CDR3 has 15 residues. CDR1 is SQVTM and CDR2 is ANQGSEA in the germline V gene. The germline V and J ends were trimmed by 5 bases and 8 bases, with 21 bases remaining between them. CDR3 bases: TGCAGCGTTAAATTCACGGGTAGAATAAGCGAAAAACTGTTTTTT. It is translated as CSVKFTGRISEKLFF.

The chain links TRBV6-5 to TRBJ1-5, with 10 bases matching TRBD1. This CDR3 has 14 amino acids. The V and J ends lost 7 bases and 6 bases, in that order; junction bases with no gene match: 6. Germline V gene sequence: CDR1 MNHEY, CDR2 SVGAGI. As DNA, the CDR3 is TGTGCCAGCAACGACAGGGGGCCGGTTCAGCCCCAGCATTTT. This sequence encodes CASNDRGPVQPQHF.

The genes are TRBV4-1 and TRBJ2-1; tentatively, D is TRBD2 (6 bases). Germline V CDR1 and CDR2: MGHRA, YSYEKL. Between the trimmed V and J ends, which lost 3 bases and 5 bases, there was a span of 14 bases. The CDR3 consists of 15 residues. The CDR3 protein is CASSHPPAGNNEQFF. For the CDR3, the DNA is TGCGCCAGCAGCCACCCCCCGGCGGGGAACAATGAGCAGTTCTTC.

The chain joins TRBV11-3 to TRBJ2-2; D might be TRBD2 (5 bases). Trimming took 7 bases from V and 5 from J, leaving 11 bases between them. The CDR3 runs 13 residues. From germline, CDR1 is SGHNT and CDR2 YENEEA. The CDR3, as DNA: TGTGCCAGCAAGAAGAGGGCGACCGGGGAGCTGTTTTTT. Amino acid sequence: CASKKRATGELFF.

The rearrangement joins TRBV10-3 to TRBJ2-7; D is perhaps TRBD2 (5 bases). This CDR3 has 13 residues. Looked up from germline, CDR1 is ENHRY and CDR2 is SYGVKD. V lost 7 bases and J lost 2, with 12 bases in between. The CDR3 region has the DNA TGTGCCATCAAAGTACTAGGGACCTACGAGCAGTACTTC. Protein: CAIKVLGTYEQYF.

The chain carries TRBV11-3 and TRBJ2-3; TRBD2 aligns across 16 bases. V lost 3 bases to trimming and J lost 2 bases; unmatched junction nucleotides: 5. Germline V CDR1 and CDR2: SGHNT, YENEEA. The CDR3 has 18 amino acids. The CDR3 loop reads CASSLGLAGGPATDTQYF. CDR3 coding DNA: TGTGCCAGCAGCTTGGGACTAGCGGGAGGGCCTGCCACAGATACGCAGTATTTT.

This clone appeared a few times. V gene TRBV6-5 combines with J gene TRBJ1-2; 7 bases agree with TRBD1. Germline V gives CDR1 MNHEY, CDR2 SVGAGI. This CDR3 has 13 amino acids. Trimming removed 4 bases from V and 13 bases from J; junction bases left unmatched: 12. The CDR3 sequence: CASSSLTRQGCTF. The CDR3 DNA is TGTGCCAGCAGTTCCCTCACCCGACAGGGTTGCACCTTC.

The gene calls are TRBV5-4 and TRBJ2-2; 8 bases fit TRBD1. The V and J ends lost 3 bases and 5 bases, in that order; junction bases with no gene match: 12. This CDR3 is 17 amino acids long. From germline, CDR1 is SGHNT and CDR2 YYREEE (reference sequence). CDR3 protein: CASSYRSQGADTGELFF. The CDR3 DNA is TGTGCCAGCAGCTACCGGTCGCAGGGGGCCGATACCGGGGAGCTGTTTTTT. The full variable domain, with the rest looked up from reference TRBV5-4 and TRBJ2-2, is ETGVTQSPTHLIKTRGQQVTLRCSSQSGHNTVSWYQQALGQGPQFIFQYYREEENGRGNFPPRFSGLQFPNYSSELNVNALELDDSALYLCASSYRSQGADTGELFFGEGSRLTVL.

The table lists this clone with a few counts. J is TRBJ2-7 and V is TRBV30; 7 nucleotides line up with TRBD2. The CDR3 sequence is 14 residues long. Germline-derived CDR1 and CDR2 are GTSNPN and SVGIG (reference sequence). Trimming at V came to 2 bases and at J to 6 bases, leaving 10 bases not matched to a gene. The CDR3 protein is CAWSPLAGVFEQYF. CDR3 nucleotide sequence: TGTGCCTGGAGTCCCTTGGCGGGAGTATTCGAGCAGTACTTC.

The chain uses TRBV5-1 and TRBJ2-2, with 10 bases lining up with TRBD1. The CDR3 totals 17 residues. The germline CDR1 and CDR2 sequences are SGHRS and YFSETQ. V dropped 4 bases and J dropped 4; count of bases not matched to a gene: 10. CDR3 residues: CASSGTGTGVGTGELFF. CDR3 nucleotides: TGCGCCAGCAGCGGGACCGGGACAGGGGTTGGCACCGGGGAGCTGTTTTTT. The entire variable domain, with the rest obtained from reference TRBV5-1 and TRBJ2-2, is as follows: KAGVTQTPRYLIKTRGQQVTLSCSPISGHRSVSWYQQTPGQGLQFLFEYFSETQRNKGNFPGRFSGRQFSNSRSEMNVSTLELGDSALYLCASSGTGTGVGTGELFFGEGSRLTVL.

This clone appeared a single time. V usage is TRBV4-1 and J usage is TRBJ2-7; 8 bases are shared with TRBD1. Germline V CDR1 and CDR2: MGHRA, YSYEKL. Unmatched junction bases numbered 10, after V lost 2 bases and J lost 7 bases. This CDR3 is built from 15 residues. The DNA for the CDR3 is TGCGCCAGCAGCCAACCACAGGGGGGCCTGAGGGAGCAGTACTTC. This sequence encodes CASSQPQGGLREQYF.

This CDR3 reads CASSQSGSGLNNEQFF. DNA for the CDR3: TGCGCCAGCAGTCAATCAGGGTCGGGACTGAACAATGAGCAGTTCTTC. The chain is built from TRBV23-1 and TRBJ2-1; TRBD2 might be the D (6 bases). TRBV23-1 is filed as an ORF, its function uncertain. The CDR3 spans 16 residues. V lost 0 bases, J lost 5 bases, and 14 bases lay in between.

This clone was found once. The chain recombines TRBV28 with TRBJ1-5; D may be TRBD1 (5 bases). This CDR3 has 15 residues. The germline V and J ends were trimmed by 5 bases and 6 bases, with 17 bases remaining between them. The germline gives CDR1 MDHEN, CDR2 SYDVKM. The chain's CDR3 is CASSKDRIGVQPQHF. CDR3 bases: TGTGCCAGCAGTAAAGACAGAATCGGCGTTCAGCCCCAGCATTTT.

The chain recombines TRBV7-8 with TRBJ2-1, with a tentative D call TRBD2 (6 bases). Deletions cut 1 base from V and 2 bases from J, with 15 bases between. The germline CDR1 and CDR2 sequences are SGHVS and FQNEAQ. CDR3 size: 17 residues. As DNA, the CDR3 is TGTGCCAGCAGCTTAGAGGGCCTAGCGTACACCTACAATGAGCAGTTCTTC. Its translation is CASSLEGLAYTYNEQFF.